What follows are 17 T cell receptor beta chains derived from one specimen sequenced in a study of CD8 T cells in Susac syndrome (dated by TCRdb to about 2019). Receptor libraries were prepared by the immunoSEQ multiplex PCR assay. RNA was extracted using the RNeasy kit, and roughly 0.5 to 1 microgram was reverse transcribed with random hexamers. The raw public reads went through TCRdb reprocessing: fastp at Q25, MiXCR clone calling, in-frame beta chains kept. Identical CDR3 proteins give one entry, which carries the most common genes and DNA. For this sample there are 120,000 or so distinct CDR3 sequences; roughly 95% appear just once. In total, the top ten clones hold about 0.13% of the sample. The sample taken for sequencing was CD4+ T cells from PBMCs. The receptors come from a human donor with Susac syndrome.

The chain couples TRBV18 to TRBJ1-3, with 7 positions matching TRBD1. This CDR3 spans 14 amino acids. Germline lookup yields CDR1 KGHSH and CDR2 LQKENI. The ends lost 1 base at V and 5 bases at J; junction bases unmatched: 2. The CDR3 protein is CASSPQTGRNTIYF. CDR3 DNA sequence: TGTGCCAGCTCACCACAGACAGGGAGAAACACCATATATTTT.

The gene calls are TRBV3-1 and TRBJ2-3; the D gene is possibly TRBD1 (6 bases). V was trimmed by 1 base and J by 1 base, leaving 12 bases between them. This CDR3 has 16 amino acids. The germline V gene has CDR1 LGHDT and CDR2 YNNKEL (reference sequence). CDR3 nucleotides: TGTGCCAGCAGCCAAGTCCAGGGGTTTGGCACAGATACGCAGTATTTT. Translating gives CASSQVQGFGTDTQYF.

This sequence joins TRBV29-1 and TRBJ2-4, with a weak D call TRBD1 (6 bases). CDR1 SQVTM and CDR2 ANQGSEA come from the germline V gene. This CDR3 contains 16 residues. Trimming removed 0 bases from V and 3 bases from J, with 15 bases in between. Here the CDR3 reads CSVEDSVLQGKNIQYF. The CDR3 DNA reads TGCAGCGTTGAAGATTCGGTTTTACAGGGCAAAAACATTCAGTACTTC.

The V gene is TRBV12-3 or TRBV12-4, the J gene TRBJ1-2, with a possible D match to TRBD1 (6 bases). The CDR3 spans 14 residues. The V gene lost 4 bases and the J gene lost 3 bases, with 12 bases spanning the gap. Here the CDR3 DNA reads TGTGCCAGCAGTTATGGGGGCGCAGACTATGGCTACACCTTC. This gives the protein CASSYGGADYGYTF.

The chain combines TRBV28 with TRBJ2-7, with D possibly being TRBD2 (5 bases). In germline, CDR1 is MDHEN, CDR2 SYDVKM. This CDR3 region has 16 residues. V was clipped by 3 bases and J by 2 bases, with 17 bases between them. The CDR3 nucleotides are TGTGCCAGCAGTTTTCGTCTGGACTCCATAACCTACGAGCAGTACTTC. Translating gives CASSFRLDSITYEQYF.

The V call is TRBV20-1, the J call TRBJ1-2; a possible D gene is TRBD1 (6 bases). The CDR3 covers 13 residues. CDR1 and CDR2 from the germline V gene are DFQATT and SNEGSKA (reference sequence). The ends were cut back, 3 bases at V and 4 bases at J, with 12 bases in the middle. The CDR3 loop is CSARGRGSYGYTF. CDR3 bases: TGCAGTGCTAGGGGCAGGGGAAGCTATGGCTACACCTTC.

This clonotype appeared a single time. The rearrangement joins TRBV14 to TRBJ2-5; 7 bases align to TRBD2. Germline assignment: CDR1 SGHDN and CDR2 FVKESK. This CDR3 has 14 residues. Trimming removed 4 bases from V and 7 bases from J; junction bases left unmatched: 9. The CDR3 coding sequence is TGTGCCAGCAGCCGACTAGCCCCCGAAGGGACCCAGTACTTC. Translating it yields CASSRLAPEGTQYF.

The chain carries TRBV2 and TRBJ2-2; no definite D call. Trimming removed 6 bases at V and 5 bases at J, with 7 bases between. The CDR3 runs to 12 residues. Germline loops: CDR1 SNHLY, CDR2 FYNNEI. CDR3 loop: CASRGQTGELFF. CDR3 in DNA: TGTGCCAGCAGAGGGCAGACCGGGGAGCTGTTTTTT.

The V call is TRBV29-1, the J call TRBJ2-4, with D perhaps matching TRBD1 or TRBD2 (6 bases each). The CDR3 has 13 residues. V shed 7 bases and J shed 3 bases, with 13 bases lying between them. From germline, CDR1 is SQVTM and CDR2 ANQGSEA. DNA of the CDR3: TGCAGCGCCAGGGGAGGTGGCAAAAACATTCAGTACTTC. It encodes CSARGGGKNIQYF.

Concerning this clonotype: An end of the junction differs from the germline gene, which may be a read error. This chain's CDR3 is CASSPSGSVHNEQFF. The CDR3 region has the DNA TGTGCTAGCAGCCCTAGCGGGAGCGTTCACAATGAGCAGTTCTTC. The chain recombines TRBV7-7 with TRBJ2-1, with 10 bases matching TRBD2. Germline V CDR1 and CDR2: SSHAT, FNYEAQ (reference sequence). The CDR3 totals 15 residues.

The rearrangement links TRBV30 to TRBJ2-3; 7 nucleotides line up with TRBD1. Germline-derived CDR1 and CDR2 are GTSNPN and SVGIG (reference sequence). The trim removed 3 bases at V and 4 bases at J, leaving 10 bases unmatched. The CDR3 has 15 residues. CDR3 loop: CAWRIDREWADTQYF. In nucleotides, the CDR3 is TGTGCCTGGAGAATCGACAGGGAGTGGGCAGATACGCAGTATTTT.

The chain combines TRBV12-5 with TRBJ2-7; 8 nucleotides agree with TRBD1. Germline V gene data show CDR1 as LGHNT and CDR2 as FRNRAP. The CDR3 runs to 13 residues. The ends lost 1 base at V and 6 bases at J; junction bases unmatched: 2. The CDR3 loop reads CASGLGTGREQYF. The CDR3, as DNA: TGTGCTAGTGGTTTGGGGACAGGGCGCGAGCAGTACTTC.

The rearrangement joins TRBV30 to TRBJ2-3; no reliable D call. Trimming took 1 base from V and 4 from J, leaving 3 bases between them. Germline V lookup: CDR1 GTSNPN, CDR2 SVGIG (reference sequence). The CDR3 has 11 amino acids. The CDR3 DNA follows: TGTGCCTGGAGTGCGGCAGATACGCAGTATTTT. This gives the protein CAWSAADTQYF.

V gene TRBV29-1 combines with J gene TRBJ2-1; 11 bases match TRBD2. The CDR3 is 15 residues long. Per germline, CDR1 SQVTM and CDR2 ANQGSEA. Trimming cost V 3 bases and J 3 bases; bases outside gene matches: 4. The CDR3 nucleotides are TGCAGCGTTGACGGGACTAGCGGCCTCTACAATGAGCAGTTCTTC. Amino acid sequence: CSVDGTSGLYNEQFF.

The CDR3 nucleotides read TGCGCCAGCAGCTTGAGATGGGGACTAGCGGGAGACGTGAACATTCAGTACTTC. Translated, it gives CASSLRWGLAGDVNIQYF. The chain has TRBV5-1 and TRBJ2-4, with 14 bases matching TRBD2. The CDR3 is 18 residues long. Unmatched junction bases numbered 10, after V lost 1 base and J lost 7 bases. The germline gives CDR1 SGHRS, CDR2 YFSETQ.

This chain joins TRBV28 and TRBJ2-7; tentative D call: TRBD2 (6 bases). Deletions cut 4 bases from V and 2 bases from J, with 15 bases between. Germline V gene lookup returns CDR1 MDHEN and CDR2 SYDVKM. This CDR3 has 15 residues. The CDR3 here is CASSSRGTATYEQYF. The CDR3 DNA reads TGTGCCAGCAGTTCCCGCGGGACGGCCACCTACGAGCAGTACTTC.

The chain uses TRBV7-9 and TRBJ1-1; unclear D gene. V lost 2 bases and J 5 bases, leaving 6 bases between the germline ends. CDR1 and CDR2 from the germline V gene are SEHNR and FQNEAQ (reference sequence). The CDR3 consists of 12 residues. CDR3 in amino acids: CASSLLRTEAFF. In nucleotides, the CDR3 is TGTGCCAGCAGCTTACTGCGGACTGAAGCTTTCTTT.